The present TCR beta chain was sequenced within a study of T cell responses to AZD1222 COVID-19 vaccine. TCRdb's table, derived via immunoSEQ multiplex PCR, lists solely in-frame clones and lacks some. Counted here are around 260,000 clones, approximately 95% occurring once; the ten biggest clones make up roughly 0.5%. Trimming cost V 7 bases and J 4 bases, with 14 bases left between them. This CDR3 is built from 14 residues. The germline V gene encodes CDR1 MDHEN and CDR2 SYDVKM. This chain joins TRBV28 and TRBJ1-5; D may be TRBD1 (6 bases). Sequenced here: peripheral blood, sampled on day 0 of AZD1222 vaccination. The receptor was derived from an adult in good health. The CDR3 loop reads CASNWDIYNQPQHF. CDR3 nucleotide sequence: TGTGCCAGCAACTGGGACATATATAATCAGCCCCAGCATTTT.